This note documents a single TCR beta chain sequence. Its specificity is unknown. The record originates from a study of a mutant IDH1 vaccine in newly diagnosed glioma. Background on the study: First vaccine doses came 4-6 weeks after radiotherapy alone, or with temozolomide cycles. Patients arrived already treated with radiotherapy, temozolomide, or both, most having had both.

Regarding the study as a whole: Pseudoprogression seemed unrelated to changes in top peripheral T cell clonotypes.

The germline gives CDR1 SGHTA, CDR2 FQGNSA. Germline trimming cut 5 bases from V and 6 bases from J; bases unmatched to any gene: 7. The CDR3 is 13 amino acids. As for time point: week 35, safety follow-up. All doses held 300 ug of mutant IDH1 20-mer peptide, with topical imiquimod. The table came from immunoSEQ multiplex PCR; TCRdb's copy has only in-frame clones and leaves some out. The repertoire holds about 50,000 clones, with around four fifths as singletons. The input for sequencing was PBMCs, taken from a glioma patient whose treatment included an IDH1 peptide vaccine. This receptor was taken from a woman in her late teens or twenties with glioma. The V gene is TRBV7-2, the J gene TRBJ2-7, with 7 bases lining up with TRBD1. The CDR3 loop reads CASSGQGVGEQYF. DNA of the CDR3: TGTGCCAGCAGCGGCCAGGGGGTCGGCGAGCAGTACTTC. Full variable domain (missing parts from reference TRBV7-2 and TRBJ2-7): GAGVSQSPSNKVTEKGKDVELRCDPISGHTALYWYRQSLGQGLEFLIYFQGNSAPDKSGLPSDRFSAERTGGSVSTLTIQRTQQEDSAVYLCASSGQGVGEQYFGPGTRLTVT.